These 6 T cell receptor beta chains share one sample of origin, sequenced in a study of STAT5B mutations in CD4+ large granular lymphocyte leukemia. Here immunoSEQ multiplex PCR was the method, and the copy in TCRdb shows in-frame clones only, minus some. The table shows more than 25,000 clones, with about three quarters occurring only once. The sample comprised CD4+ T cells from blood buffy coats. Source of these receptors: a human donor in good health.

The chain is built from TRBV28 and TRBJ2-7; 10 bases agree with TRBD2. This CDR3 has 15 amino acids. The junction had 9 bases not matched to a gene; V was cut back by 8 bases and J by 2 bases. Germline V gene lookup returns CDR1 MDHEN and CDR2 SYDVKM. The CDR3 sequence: CASGGSGGYPYEQYV. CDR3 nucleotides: TGTGCCAGCGGGGGTAGCGGGGGGTACCCCTACGAGCAGTACGTC.

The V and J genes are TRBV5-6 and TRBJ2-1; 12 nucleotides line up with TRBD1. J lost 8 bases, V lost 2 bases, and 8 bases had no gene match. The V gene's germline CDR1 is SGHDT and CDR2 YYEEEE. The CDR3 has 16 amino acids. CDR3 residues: CASSLAGTGGLYEQFF. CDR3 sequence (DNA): TGTGCCAGCAGCTTAGCCGGGACAGGGGGCCTCTATGAGCAGTTCTTC.

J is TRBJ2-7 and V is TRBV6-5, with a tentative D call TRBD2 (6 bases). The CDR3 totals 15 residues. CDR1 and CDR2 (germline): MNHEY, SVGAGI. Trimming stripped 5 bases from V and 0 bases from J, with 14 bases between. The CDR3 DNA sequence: TGTGCCAGCAGTCCGGGACTCGATTTCTCCTACGAGCAGTACGTC. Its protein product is CASSPGLDFSYEQYV.

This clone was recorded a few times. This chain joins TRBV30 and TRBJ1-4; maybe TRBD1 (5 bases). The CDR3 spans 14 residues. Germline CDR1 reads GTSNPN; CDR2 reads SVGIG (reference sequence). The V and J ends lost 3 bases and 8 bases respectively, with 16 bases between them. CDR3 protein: CAWRTGTGGEKLFF. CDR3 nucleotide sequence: TGTGCCTGGAGGACTGGGACCGGAGGGGAAAAACTGTTTTTT. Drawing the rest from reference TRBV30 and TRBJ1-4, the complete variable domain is SQTIHQWPATLVQPVGSPLSLECTVEGTSNPNLYWYRQAAGRGLQLLFYSVGIGQISSEVPQNLSASRPQDRQFILSSKKLLLSDSGFYLCAWRTGTGGEKLFFGSGTQLSVL.

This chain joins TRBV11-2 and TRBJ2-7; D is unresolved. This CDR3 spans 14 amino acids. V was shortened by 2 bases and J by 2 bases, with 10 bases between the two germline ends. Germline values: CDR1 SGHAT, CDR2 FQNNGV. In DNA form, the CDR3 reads TGTGCCAGCAGCTTAAGGCGTCAAGCCTACGAGCAGTACTTC. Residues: CASSLRRQAYEQYF.

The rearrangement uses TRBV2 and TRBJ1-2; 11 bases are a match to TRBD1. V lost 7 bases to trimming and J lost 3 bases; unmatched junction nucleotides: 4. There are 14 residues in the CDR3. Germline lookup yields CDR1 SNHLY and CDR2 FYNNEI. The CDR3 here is CASKGTGGDYGYTF. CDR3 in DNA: TGTGCCAGCAAAGGGACAGGGGGGGACTATGGCTACACCTTC.